This T cell receptor beta chain was captured by sequencing in a study of T cell responses to AZD1222 COVID-19 vaccine. Clones were sequenced by immunoSEQ multiplex PCR, and TCRdb holds only the in-frame ones, with some missing. The sample has more than 90,000 clones; about 90% are singletons. This TCR was recovered from an adult in good health. Here the sequenced sample was peripheral blood, taken on day 0 of AZD1222 vaccination.

CDR3: CASSPLAGVSTDTQYF. The CDR3 DNA reads as TGTGCCAGTAGCCCTCTAGCGGGAGTAAGCACAGATACGCAGTATTTT. The V and J genes are TRBV19 and TRBJ2-3; 10 bases are a match to TRBD2. The junction had 6 bases not matched to a gene; V was cut back by 6 bases and J by 0 bases. This CDR3 has 16 amino acids. CDR1 and CDR2 (germline): LNHDA, SQIVND (reference sequence). Together with reference TRBV19 and TRBJ2-3, the CDR3 gives the full variable domain: DGGITQSPKYLFRKEGQNVTLSCEQNLNHDAMYWYRQDPGQGLRLIYYSQIVNDFQKGDIAEGYSVSREKKESFPLTVTSAQKNPTAFYLCASSPLAGVSTDTQYFGPGTRLTVL.